Listed below are T cell receptor beta chains from one sample, sequenced in a study of shared clonotypes between healthy human individuals. Libraries were prepared by immunoSEQ multiplex PCR; TCRdb keeps only in-frame clonotypes and omits some of them. The sample lists about 1 million clones, about 70% seen once, with over 1.3% in the top ten. Sequenced input: memory CD4+ T cells sorted from blood. All receptors derive from a man aged 18 to 29 in good health. CDR3s include the opening cysteine and the closing phenylalanine or tryptophan. The order of the fields is D gene, V gene, clone size, J gene, CDR3 DNA, CDR3 protein. D genes are given only for firm matches. Rows give clone size only sometimes, using once, few, many, or a class for an expanded clone.

TRBD1	TRBV6-1	.	TRBJ1-1	TGTGCCAGCAGTCCCGGGACAGGGGTCCTTGAAGCTTTCTTT	CASSPGTGVLEAFF
TRBD2	TRBV29-1	.	TRBJ2-7	TGCAGCGTTGCTCGGGGGACTACCTCCTACGAGCAGTACTTC	CSVARGTTSYEQYF
TRBD1	TRBV5-1	.	TRBJ2-5	TGCGCCAGCAGCTTGGACTCGACAGGGGGTACGGAGACCCAGTACTTC	CASSLDSTGGTETQYF
.	TRBV9	.	TRBJ1-1	TGTGCCAGCAGCGTAGTTGTATCGAACTCAGCGAACACTGAAGCTTTCTTT	CASSVVVSNSANTEAFF
.	TRBV15	.	TRBJ1-1	TGTGCCACCACCTCGGATTCGGGCGGAAACACTGAAGCTTTCTTT	CATTSDSGGNTEAFF
.	TRBV2	.	TRBJ2-1	TGTGCCAGCAAAGGGACTTCAATCCTCAATGAGCAGTTCTTC	CASKGTSILNEQFF
.	TRBV6-1	.	TRBJ1-4	TGTGCCAGCAGTGAAAGCGCCGCTCCTAATGAAAAACTGTTTTTT	CASSESAAPNEKLFF
TRBD2	TRBV30	few	TRBJ2-7	TGTGCCGCACGAACGACTAGCTCTTACGAGCAGTACTTC	CAARTTSSYEQYF
TRBD1	TRBV2	many	TRBJ2-1	TGTGCCAGTGTGGGACAGGGGACCTACAATGAGCAGTTCTTC	CASVGQGTYNEQFF
.	TRBV7-9	.	TRBJ2-3	TGTGCCAGCAGCTTAGGGCGCCTACCTAGCACAGATACGCAGTATTTT	CASSLGRLPSTDTQYF